What follows are 17 T cell receptor beta chains derived from one specimen sequenced in a study of T cell repertoires in cytomegalovirus infection. TCRdb reanalysed the reads using MiXCR and keeps one entry per CDR3 protein. The table shows around 200,000 distinct CDR3 sequences, with around two fifths occurring only once. The antigens of these receptors remain unknown. The input for sequencing was CD8+ T cells from cultured PBMCs, taken from culture after CMV antigen stimulation. These receptors all come from a human donor in good health (CMV status not recorded). Some clones in this sample may be carry-over from other donors' samples.

The sample holds many counts of this clonotype. The gene calls are TRBV7-2 and TRBJ2-5, with 9 bases matching TRBD2. V lost 3 bases to trimming and J lost 7 bases; unmatched junction nucleotides: 9. CDR3 length: 15 amino acids. Germline V gene sequence: CDR1 SGHTA, CDR2 FQGNSA. The CDR3 spells CASSFSAGGVGTQYF. Written as DNA, the CDR3 is TGTGCCAGCAGCTTTTCGGCGGGAGGGGTTGGGACCCAGTACTTC.

The gene calls are TRBV27 and TRBJ1-2; TRBD1 might be the D (5 bases). In germline, CDR1 is MNHEY, CDR2 SMNVEV (reference sequence). V was clipped by 8 bases and J by 0 bases, with 16 bases between them. The CDR3 extends over 15 amino acids. The CDR3 DNA sequence: TGTGCCAGCCGGGGGGGAACTGACTCTAACTATGGCTACACCTTC. This translates into CASRGGTDSNYGYTF.

The rearrangement joins TRBV11-1 to TRBJ2-4; 11 bases are a match to TRBD2. Trimming took 2 bases from V and 8 from J; bases not matched to a gene: 5. Per the germline V gene, CDR1 is SGHAT and CDR2 is FQDESV (reference sequence). This CDR3 contains 15 residues. The CDR3 reads CASSLTSGSQDIQYF. The CDR3, as DNA: TGTGCCAGCAGCTTAACTAGCGGGAGTCAGGACATTCAGTACTTC.

The chain carries TRBV23-1 and TRBJ1-1; no firm D call. TRBV23-1 is noted as an ORF with a role that remains uncertain. The length of the CDR3 is 14 residues. Trimming stripped 2 bases from V and 4 bases from J, with 11 bases between. CDR3 protein: CASSQRAAGTEAFF. As DNA, the CDR3 is TGCGCCAGCAGTCAACGTGCTGCTGGCACTGAAGCTTTCTTT.

The sample holds a few counts of this clonotype. V usage is TRBV7-6 and J usage is TRBJ1-1; 10 nucleotides match TRBD1. V dropped 8 bases and J dropped 7; count of bases not matched to a gene: 7. The germline V gene has CDR1 SGHVS and CDR2 FNYEAQ. This CDR3 is 13 amino acids long. DNA for the CDR3: TGTGCCAGCGCCCGGGACAGGGGAGATGAAGCTTTCTTT. This codes for CASARDRGDEAFF.

The chain is built from TRBV27 and TRBJ1-2; 10 positions match TRBD1. V lost 6 bases and J lost 2; bases outside the gene matches: 3. The V gene's germline CDR1 is MNHEY and CDR2 SMNVEV (reference sequence). The CDR3 has 14 amino acids. Written as DNA, the CDR3 is TGTGCCAGCAGACGGACAGGGGGAAACTATGGCTACACCTTC. This sequence encodes CASRRTGGNYGYTF.

The V and J genes are TRBV10-3 and TRBJ1-4; a possible D gene is TRBD1 (6 bases). The germline V gene encodes CDR1 ENHRY and CDR2 SYGVKD. V dropped 0 bases and J dropped 6 bases, with 11 bases sitting between them. This CDR3 region has 15 residues. The chain's CDR3 is CAISESEGVHEKLFF. The CDR3 DNA reads as TGTGCCATCAGTGAGTCGGAGGGGGTACATGAAAAACTGTTTTTT.

The sample holds a few counts of this clonotype. The chain combines TRBV2 with TRBJ1-1; D uncertain. Germline-derived CDR1 and CDR2 are SNHLY and FYNNEI. Trimming shortened V by 8 bases and J by 2 bases, and 12 bases separated the two germline ends. The CDR3 spans 13 residues. This chain's CDR3 is CASVSGSNTEAFF. DNA for the CDR3: TGTGCCAGCGTAAGTGGGTCCAACACTGAAGCTTTCTTT.

The chain combines TRBV20-1 with TRBJ2-5; D possibly corresponds to TRBD2 (7 bases). The germline V and J ends were trimmed by 6 bases and 4 bases, with 18 bases remaining between them. Germline V gene lookup returns CDR1 DFQATT and CDR2 SNEGSKA (reference sequence). This CDR3 is built from 14 residues. The CDR3 DNA is TGCAGTGCGCTAGGCGGGGGCTTACGAGAGACCCAGTACTTC. This gives the protein CSALGGGLRETQYF.

This clonotype was seen a few times. The rearrangement uses TRBV27 and TRBJ2-7, with D tentatively TRBD2 (6 bases). Trimming left V 5 bases short and J 7 bases short, with 21 bases between. The CDR3 consists of 15 residues. Germline V lookup: CDR1 MNHEY, CDR2 SMNVEV (reference sequence). In nucleotides, the CDR3 is TGTGCCAGCAGTCCCCGGGAGAAGGCCCCGGGGGAGCAGTACTTC. This sequence encodes CASSPREKAPGEQYF.

This clonotype was seen a few times. The CDR3 DNA reads as TGTGCCAGCAGCTTAAATCGGGACCCCGGTCCCGGCTACAATGAGCAGTTCTTC. Amino acid sequence: CASSLNRDPGPGYNEQFF. The chain has TRBV7-2 and TRBJ2-1; the D gene could be TRBD1 or TRBD2 (5 bases each). CDR1 SGHTA and CDR2 FQGNSA come from the germline V gene. The CDR3 totals 18 residues. V was clipped by 2 bases and J by 3 bases, with 20 bases between them.

This clonotype was seen repeatedly, ten times or more. The chain joins TRBV28 to TRBJ1-6, with 7 positions matching TRBD1. The CDR3 loop spans 14 amino acids. Germline V lookup: CDR1 MDHEN, CDR2 SYDVKM. V was pared by 4 bases and J by 7 bases, with 4 bases of the junction left unmatched. DNA of the CDR3: TGTGCCAGCAGTTCGGGACAGAGGAATTCACCCCTCCACTTT. This translates into CASSSGQRNSPLHF.

The chain joins TRBV11-1 to TRBJ2-4; 13 nucleotides agree with TRBD2. Germline trimming cut 5 bases from V and 5 bases from J; bases unmatched to any gene: 6. Germline V gene lookup returns CDR1 SGHAT and CDR2 FQDESV (reference sequence). This CDR3 comprises 16 residues. The CDR3 DNA sequence: TGTGCCAGCAGCCCAGTAGGACTAGCGGGAGAAAACATTCAGTACTTC. It specifies CASSPVGLAGENIQYF. The whole variable domain, filled in from reference TRBV11-1 and TRBJ2-4, reads EAEVAQSPRYKITEKSQAVAFWCDPISGHATLYWYRQILGQGPELLVQFQDESVVDDSQLPKDRFSAERLKGVDSTLKIQPAELGDSAMYLCASSPVGLAGENIQYFGAGTRLSVL.

The chain couples TRBV6-1 to TRBJ2-3; D gene uncertain. Germline V CDR1 and CDR2: MNHNS, SASEGT. This CDR3 is 16 amino acids long. Trimming took off 6 bases at V and 0 bases at J, with 16 bases between the two ends. The CDR3 region is CASRGRWESSTDTQYF. The CDR3 DNA reads TGTGCCAGCAGAGGTCGGTGGGAATCTAGCACAGATACGCAGTATTTT.

The chain carries TRBV7-8 and TRBJ2-3; D is unresolved. The CDR3 consists of 15 residues. Germline V gives CDR1 SGHVS, CDR2 FQNEAQ. The V end was cut by 2 bases, the J end by 7 bases, with 16 bases between. The CDR3 loop is CASSLTSVVTNTQYF. The CDR3 region has the DNA TGTGCCAGCAGCTTAACTTCAGTCGTCACGAATACGCAGTATTTT.

The gene calls are TRBV7-6 and TRBJ2-7; D is unresolved. The ends were cut back, 5 bases at V and 4 bases at J, with 12 bases in the middle. This CDR3 spans 13 amino acids. In germline, CDR1 is SGHVS, CDR2 FNYEAQ. The CDR3 nucleotides are TGTGCCAGCAGCCCCTCCCTCAGGTACGAGCAGTACTTC. Protein: CASSPSLRYEQYF. The variable domain in full, completed from reference TRBV7-6 and TRBJ2-7, reads GAGVSQSPRYKVTKRGQDVALRCDPISGHVSLYWYRQALGQGPEFLTYFNYEAQQDKSGLPNDRFSAERPEGSISTLTIQRTEQRDSAMYRCASSPSLRYEQYFGPGTRLTVT.

The V call is TRBV2, the J call TRBJ2-1, with TRBD2 matching over 10 bases. The CDR3 spans 18 residues. Trimming took 8 bases from V and 5 from J; bases not matched to a gene: 18. The germline gives CDR1 SNHLY, CDR2 FYNNEI. The chain's CDR3 is CASHQASGRAETHNEQFF. CDR3 bases: TGTGCCAGCCATCAGGCTAGCGGGAGAGCCGAAACCCACAATGAGCAGTTCTTC.